This TCR beta chain was obtained from a study of cytomegalovirus exposure and HLA in healthy donors (TCRdb year 2017). Background on the whole study: In an earlier analysis of under 750 of the donors, roughly 300 Gb of sequence data and 117 million unique TCR beta sequences from approximately 180 million T cells were reported. An early release covering approximately 600 HLA-typed donors comprised about 310 gigabases of sequencing data and some 79 million unique TCR sequences. Of the 350 to 450 genotyped donors, approximately 83% fell in the genetic ancestry cluster associated with self-reported Caucasian donors. The study was designed to test whether signatures of past pathogen exposure could be identified by cataloging public T cell receptors. Using immunosequencing, the study profiled T cell repertoires from fewer than 700 subjects and related those repertoires to cytomegalovirus serostatus. In addition to the first cohort of 500 to 850 subjects, a separate validation cohort of 120 different subjects was used. The study combined high-throughput TCR immunosequencing, statistical association of individual TCRs with disease status, and machine learning to predict cytomegalovirus infection status. A later analysis re-analyzed previously published TCR beta repertoires from approximately 700 donors and added high-resolution HLA genotyping to study TCR occurrence patterns. The later analysis used no new phenotypic data to find candidate immune exposures, relying instead on TCR beta sequences and their occurrence across donors. An earlier analysis of some 600 of the donors applied high-throughput TCR beta sequencing to assess whether each TCR beta V gene segment acted as functional or pseudogenic. Alongside the repertoire data, information on donor age, sex, ethnicity and CMV serostatus was compiled. A later genetic analysis took genome-wide SNP genotypes for about 65% of the 666 donors and used that subset as a discovery cohort. Every repertoire in the discovery cohort had been generated on one and the same sequencing platform. HLA typing included class I and class II loci at four-digit resolution. Typing coverage varied by locus: roughly 620-630 donors for A, B, C, DRB1 and DQB1; under 550 for DQA1; about 600 for DPA1; about 450 for DPB1. Four to six DR-DQ haplotypes were handled as single units for association and clustering because linkage in the cohort was strong. Among some 400 genotyped donors of the cohort, an average of around 250,000 unique TCR beta nucleotide sequences was sequenced per donor, of which about 18% were non-productive. The paper as a whole reports these results and caveats: Some IMGT-functional V segments, including TRBV6-2 and TRBV6-3, could not be told apart with the 87-base-pair reads, so those segments were excluded. In vitro tests confirmed that a few of the cytomegalovirus-associated TCR beta chains recognize cytomegalovirus antigens. Across donors, most TCR sequences were observed very rarely, whereas some public TCRs were present in many individuals. Several of the top co-occurrence clusters appeared to be linked to parvovirus B19, influenza, CMV and Epstein-Barr virus, according to a later analysis. A cluster of highly shared sequence variants was judged likely to be a technical artifact of the sequencing pipeline. Because HLA typing was missing for some donors at each locus, association tests included only the typed subset. Broadly in line with IMGT annotations, most TCR beta V segments showed up in productive rearrangements about 87% or about 30% of the time in an earlier analysis of 450 to 750 of the donors. According to the authors, the approach could potentially be generalized to other disease states and immunological phenotypes. Correlated functional status among segregating V segments might be attributable to linkage disequilibrium, but an unknown experimental factor could not be ruled out. In the study, 150 to 200 TCR beta chains were listed as associated with cytomegalovirus. A further reported finding was that TCR beta sequences accurately predicted the HLA-A and HLA-B alleles for most subjects in the first cohort. In a later analysis, TCR association rates were found to vary across HLA loci, with the most associated TCRs seen for DRB1 alleles and the fewest for HLA-C alleles. According to a later analysis, most CMV-associated TCR beta chains appeared to be HLA-restricted, and the HLA associations seemed to be driven largely by CMV exposure. For the cohort, immune exposure information was limited to CMV serostatus. Compared with equally common non-associated chains, HLA-associated TCR beta chains in a later analysis were more clonally expanded and had lower generation probabilities. A later analysis associated 17,000 or so TCR beta sequences with specific HLA alleles at a false discovery rate of 0.05. Strong co-occurrence of HLA alleles, especially DR and DQ, made assigning TCR associations to individual alleles difficult. Compared with the roughly 600-donor mean, donors in an Asian-associated ancestry cluster had fewer N-insertions in productive TCRs, according to a later genetic analysis. Sequencing depth was assumed to be roughly uniform across donors in the presence/absence analyses, though that assumption may not hold. Only TCR beta chains were sequenced in this cohort, and the absence of alpha or paired-chain data limited detectable features. Because counts were too low, fewer than 20 rarely observed V segments, including chromosome 9 orphons, were excluded from the earlier analysis of a few hundred of the donors. In both the original and validation cohorts, the classifier was reported to diagnose cytomegalovirus status with high specificity and sensitivity. An association between a missense DCLRE1C variant and V-gene and J-gene trimming of TCR beta chains was found in a later genetic analysis and replicated in an independent cohort.

Inclusive of the bounding cysteine and phenylalanine, the CDR3 is 14 residues long. Of the read, only the CDR3 DNA is kept; its 42 bases are in frame from base 1. The germline ends are 19 bases apart after V is trimmed by 5 bases and J by 8 bases. Reading the germline V gene (reference sequence) gives CDR1 GTSNPN and CDR2 SVGIG. This clone was seen more than once but under ten times. Its antigen has not been determined. There are no base qualities to consult, and no much larger clone falls within one base. The library was made by the immunoSEQ multiplex PCR assay. For the multiplex PCR, a mixture combining 60 forward primers for TCR Vbeta segments and 13 reverse primers for TCR Jbeta segments was used. The CDR3 region of rearranged TCR beta genes was amplified from genomic DNA with a multiplex PCR assay. On the Illumina HiSeq System, the amplified TCR beta libraries were sequenced as 87-base-pair reads. The study's own analysis went as follows. A later analysis tallied 75 million to 95 million unique TCR beta chains across the 666 repertoires, and about 12 million of those chains were shared by two or more donors. Raw reads were error-corrected and collapsed into unique sequences by a nearest-neighbor algorithm in which closely related sequences were merged to remove PCR and sequencing errors. Alignment of CDR3 sequences to IMGT reference sequences was used to assign V, D and J gene segments. For a sequence to be retained, a match of at least six nucleotides to both a V gene segment and a J gene segment was required. A rearrangement was called productive if the CDR3 had no stop codons and remained in frame with V and J, and every other rearrangement was called non-productive. CDR3 was defined by IMGT convention, running from the second conserved V-encoded cysteine to the conserved J-encoded phenylalanine. Sequences without an unambiguous match to a single V gene segment were excluded from the earlier analysis of 450 to 650 of the donors. In an earlier analysis of 587 of the donors, V segments were called functional above 56.7% productive rearrangements and were called segregating when the between-donor standard deviation exceeded 5%. To diagnose cytomegalovirus status from the catalog of TCR beta chain sequences, a statistical classification framework was built. In a later analysis, TCR nucleotide sequences were compared against IMGT/GENE-DB human TR gene sequences so that V and J genes could be assigned. A later analysis assigned CDR3 sequences and most-parsimonious VDJ recombination scenarios with the TCRdist pipeline. A later analysis defined each TCR beta chain by its CDR3 amino acid sequence plus V-gene family, and excluded reads lacking a unique V-gene family. A later analysis removed roughly 590 highly shared, low-generation-probability nucleotide sequences to deal with suspected cross-contamination and a sequencing artifact. In a later analysis, a clonal expansion index was calculated for each public chain from normalized within-repertoire ranks of inferred template counts. In a later analysis, generation probabilities were computed with a VDJ recombination model fitted to out-of-frame rearrangements, and the resulting probabilities were checked against IGoR. In a later analysis, TCR-TCR, TCR-HLA and TCR-CMV co-occurrence was scored with hypergeometric tests, and a repertoire-size bias correction was applied to TCR pairs. To estimate false discovery rates, a later analysis permuted the HLA or CMV assignments 20 times. In a later analysis, co-occurring TCRs were grouped using DBSCAN, and TCRdist sequence similarity was added for clustering within HLA-allele-positive subsets. Co-occurrence clustering excluded repertoires with fewer than 30,000 or more than 120,000 public chains, plus five with anomalous nucleotide sharing. The source is immuneACCESS, and TCRdb retained only in-frame sequences with V and J called. Part of the clones is not carried over; for the studies checked, unresolved V genes explain less than half of this, and the remainder is unexplained. V and J calls and clone size are those listed in that table; D and trimming were worked out from the DNA. This sample is represented by more than 95,000 clones; 8% to 11% of them were singletons. 4% to 5% of the sample is held by the ten biggest clonotypes.

In total, over 600 healthy bone marrow donors made up the cohort. At the time of sampling, all cohort members were nominally healthy, though unrecorded immune exposures were likely present. The donor tested CMV seropositive and was one of the 289 seropositive cohort members. Every donor gave a peripheral blood sample, and the peripheral blood mononuclear cells from that sample were used for TCR beta sequencing. The Qiagen DNeasy Blood Extraction Kit was used to extract genomic DNA from the blood cell samples. Sequenced material: PBMCs. This receptor chain uses TRBV30 and TRBJ2-1; TRBD2 might be the D gene, on 6 matching bases. The clonotype was recovered from a woman aged 18-29 years in good health and CMV-seropositive. The DNA reads as follows: TGTGCCTGGGTGGGCGGACTACAGTTCTATGAGCAGTTCTTC. This encodes CAWVGGLQFYEQFF. The full variable domain, with segments outside the CDR3 supplied by the reference TRBV30 and TRBJ2-1 proteins, appears as SQTIHQWPATLVQPVGSPLSLECTVEGTSNPNLYWYRQAAGRGLQLLFYSVGIGQISSEVPQNLSASRPQDRQFILSSKKLLLSDSGFYLCAWVGGLQFYEQFFGPGTRLTVL.